The T cell receptor beta chain described here comes from a study of regulatory T cells in long-lasting Graves disease. This clonotype occurred many times. The authors built TCR beta libraries using iRepertoire HTBI primers and Arm-PCR of CDR3 regions. TCRdb fed the multiplex PCR reads into MiXCR, producing one record per CDR3 protein. The data contain a few hundred thousand distinct CDR3 sequences, around 15% of them singletons. This CDR3 spans 16 amino acids. The V gene's germline CDR1 is KGHDR and CDR2 SFDVKD. V was cut by 3 bases and J by 0 bases, with 12 bases left in between. Time point reported: newly diagnosed GD, antithyroid drugs for less than 3 months. PBMC RNA served as the TCR library source. Another study also made use of these data, one on T cells in Graves' hyperthyroidism and ophthalmopathy.

This chain links TRBV24-1 with TRBJ2-3, with D possibly being TRBD2 (7 bases). This clonotype was sampled from a woman under 30 with Graves disease. Sample: peripheral blood mononuclear cells (PBMCs), taken at new diagnosis, from a patient treated with antithyroid drugs. CDR3 in amino acids: CATSDLGGASTDTQYF. In nucleotides, the CDR3 is TGTGCCACCAGTGATCTAGGGGGGGCTAGCACAGATACGCAGTATTTT.